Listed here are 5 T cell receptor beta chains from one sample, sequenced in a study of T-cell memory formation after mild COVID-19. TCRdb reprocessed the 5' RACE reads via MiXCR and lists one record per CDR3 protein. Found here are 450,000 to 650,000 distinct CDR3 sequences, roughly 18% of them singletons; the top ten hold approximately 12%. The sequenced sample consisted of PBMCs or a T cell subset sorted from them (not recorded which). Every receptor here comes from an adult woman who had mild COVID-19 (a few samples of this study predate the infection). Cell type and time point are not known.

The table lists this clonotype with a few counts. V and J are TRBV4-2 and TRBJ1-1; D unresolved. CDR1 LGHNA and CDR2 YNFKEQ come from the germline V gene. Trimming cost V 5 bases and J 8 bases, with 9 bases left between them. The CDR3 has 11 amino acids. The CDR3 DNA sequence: TGTGCCAGCAGCGGGTCAGAAGAAGCTTTCTTT. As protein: CASSGSEEAFF.

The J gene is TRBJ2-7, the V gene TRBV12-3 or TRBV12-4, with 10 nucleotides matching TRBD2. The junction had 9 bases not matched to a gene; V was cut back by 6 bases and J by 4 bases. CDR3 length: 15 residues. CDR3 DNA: TGTGCCAGCAGCCCAAGCGGGGGGGCTAAGTACGAGCAGTACTTC. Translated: CASSPSGGAKYEQYF.

The DNA of the CDR3 is TGTGCCACCAGCAGAGGTCTGAAACTAGCGGGAACCGGGGAGCTGTTTTTT. It encodes CATSRGLKLAGTGELFF. V and J are TRBV15 and TRBJ2-2, with 10 bases matching TRBD2. V trimming: 1 base; J trimming: 5 bases; junction bases outside the gene matches: 7. Per germline, CDR1 LNHNV and CDR2 YYDKDF (reference sequence). The CDR3 totals 17 residues.

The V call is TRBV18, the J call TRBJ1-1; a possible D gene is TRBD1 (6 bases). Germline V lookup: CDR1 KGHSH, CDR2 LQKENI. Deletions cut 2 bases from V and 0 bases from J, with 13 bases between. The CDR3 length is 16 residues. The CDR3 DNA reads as TGTGCCAGCTCACCAAATGAACAGGGACTGAACACTGAAGCTTTCTTT. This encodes CASSPNEQGLNTEAFF.

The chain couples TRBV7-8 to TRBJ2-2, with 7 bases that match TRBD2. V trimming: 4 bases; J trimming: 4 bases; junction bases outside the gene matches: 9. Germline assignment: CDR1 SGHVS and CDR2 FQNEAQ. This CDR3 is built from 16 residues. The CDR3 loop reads CASSSQGAGVTGELFF. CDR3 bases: TGTGCCAGCAGCTCTCAAGGGGCGGGAGTCACCGGGGAGCTGTTTTTT.